These 29 T cell receptor beta chains were sequenced from one sample in a study of blood T cell repertoires in COVID-19. Sequenced by immunoSEQ multiplex PCR; TCRdb stores in-frame clones only, minus some. The sample includes about 98,000 clones, approximately 80% seen only once; the top ten take about a tenth. Sample: peripheral blood. All receptors derive from a man in his 70s with active or convalescent COVID-19.

The chain uses TRBV20-1 and TRBJ1-4; D may be TRBD1 (6 bases). Trimming took off 3 bases at V and 4 bases at J, with 12 bases between the two ends. This CDR3 region has 14 residues. From germline, CDR1 is DFQATT and CDR2 SNEGSKA (reference sequence). For the CDR3, the DNA is TGCAGTGCTAGTCGTAACAGGGTTAATGAAAAACTGTTTTTT. It specifies CSASRNRVNEKLFF.

V usage is TRBV6-5 and J usage is TRBJ2-6; D perhaps matches TRBD1 (6 bases). CDR3 size: 15 residues. V lost 5 bases to trimming and J lost 3 bases, with 11 bases between them. The germline V gene has CDR1 MNHEY and CDR2 SVGAGI. In DNA form, the CDR3 reads TGTGCCAGCAGTCAACAGGGTGGTGGGGCCAACGTCCTGACTTTC. This gives the protein CASSQQGGGANVLTF.

The gene calls are TRBV11-2 and TRBJ2-3; D remains unclear. The CDR3 has 15 residues. Germline lookup yields CDR1 SGHAT and CDR2 FQNNGV. V dropped 0 bases and J dropped 6 bases, with 13 bases sitting between them. The CDR3 region is CASSLDTAKYDTQYF. In DNA, the CDR3 is TGTGCCAGCAGCTTAGATACTGCCAAGTACGATACGCAGTATTTT.

The V gene is TRBV5-1, the J gene TRBJ1-4; D remains unclear. Germline V gene sequence: CDR1 SGHRS, CDR2 YFSETQ. The V gene lost 0 bases and the J gene lost 5 bases, with 11 bases spanning the gap. The CDR3 consists of 15 residues. The CDR3, as DNA: TGCGCCAGCAGCTTGGGGGGAGTTGGAAATGAAAAACTGTTTTTT. Its protein product is CASSLGGVGNEKLFF.

This clone was picked up a small number of times. CDR3 nucleotides: TGTGCCAGCAGCACGACGACAGGATCCTACGAGCAGTACTTC. It yields the protein CASSTTTGSYEQYF. This chain uses TRBV11-2 with TRBJ2-7; a weak D match, TRBD1 (6 bases). The germline gives CDR1 SGHAT, CDR2 FQNNGV. This CDR3 spans 14 amino acids. V lost 5 bases, J lost 1 base, and 12 bases lay in between.

This clone occurred once. This chain connects TRBV11-2 to TRBJ1-1; 9 nucleotides line up with TRBD1. Germline V lookup: CDR1 SGHAT, CDR2 FQNNGV. The V gene end was trimmed by 4 bases and the J gene end by 5 bases; junction bases not matched to a gene: 8. The length of the CDR3 is 15 residues. The DNA for the CDR3 is TGTGCCAGCAGCTATACAGGGGGCGCCTTGACTGAAGCTTTCTTT. It is translated as CASSYTGGALTEAFF.

The chain carries TRBV5-6 and TRBJ1-1; D call uncertain. The V end was cut by 2 bases, the J end by 1 base, with 6 bases between. This CDR3 has 13 residues. From germline, CDR1 is SGHDT and CDR2 YYEEEE. The DNA for the CDR3 is TGTGCCAGCAGCTTCGGTAGGAACACTGAAGCTTTCTTT. Protein: CASSFGRNTEAFF. The full variable domain, in which reference TRBV5-6 and TRBJ1-1 provide the parts outside the CDR3, is DAGVTQSPTHLIKTRGQQVTLRCSPKSGHDTVSWYQQALGQGPQFIFQYYEEEERQRGNFPDRFSGHQFPNYSSELNVNALLLGDSALYLCASSFGRNTEAFFGQGTRLTVV.

This chain uses TRBV4-2 with TRBJ2-5, with 8 bases lining up with TRBD1. Unmatched junction bases numbered 16, after V lost 1 base and J lost 6 bases. The CDR3 is 18 amino acids. Germline V gene sequence: CDR1 LGHNA, CDR2 YNFKEQ. This CDR3 reads CASSQAKGQDPFLKTQYF. CDR3 bases: TGTGCCAGCAGCCAAGCAAAGGGACAGGATCCGTTTTTGAAGACCCAGTACTTC.

This chain joins TRBV30 and TRBJ2-3; 7 positions match TRBD1. This CDR3 contains 14 residues. With V trimmed by 0 bases and J by 6 bases, 6 bases remained unmatched. The V gene's germline CDR1 is GTSNPN and CDR2 SVGIG (reference sequence). CDR3 nucleotide sequence: TGTGCCTGGAGTGTTTGGACAGGCGGCGATACGCAGTATTTT. The encoded protein is CAWSVWTGGDTQYF.

The V and J genes are TRBV24-1 and TRBJ2-7, with D perhaps TRBD1 (6 bases). This CDR3 region has 13 residues. With 3 bases removed from V and 3 bases from J, the gap between germline ends came to 8 bases. Germline V lookup: CDR1 KGHDR, CDR2 SFDVKD. The CDR3 loop is CATSDGQFYEQYF. DNA for the CDR3: TGTGCCACCAGTGATGGACAGTTCTACGAGCAGTACTTC.

This chain connects TRBV29-1 to TRBJ1-2; D remains unclear. This CDR3 region has 13 residues. The germline gives CDR1 SQVTM, CDR2 ANQGSEA. The V end was cut by 1 base, the J end by 8 bases, with 14 bases between. The CDR3 DNA reads TGCAGCGTTGAAGCACTGGTATTTGAAGGCTACACCTTC. Protein sequence: CSVEALVFEGYTF.

The chain recombines TRBV5-4 with TRBJ2-1; the match to TRBD2 covers 8 bases. CDR3 length: 14 amino acids. V lost 5 bases to trimming and J lost 4 bases; unmatched junction nucleotides: 5. Per germline, CDR1 SGHNT and CDR2 YYREEE (reference sequence). Here the CDR3 DNA reads TGTGCCAGCAGTCCCGGGGGGGGATACAATGAGCAGTTCTTC. It translates to CASSPGGGYNEQFF.

As for this clone: The same CDR3 also results from other DNA sequences found in this sample. This chain uses TRBV5-1 with TRBJ2-3; 8 bases map to TRBD2. Germline trimming cut 2 bases from V and 4 bases from J; bases unmatched to any gene: 6. CDR3 length equals 15 residues. Germline V CDR1 and CDR2: SGHRS, YFSETQ. The CDR3: CASSFRGGAADTQYF. The DNA of the CDR3 is TGCGCCAGCAGCTTTCGGGGGGGCGCGGCAGATACGCAGTATTTT.

The rearrangement uses TRBV6-5 and TRBJ1-2; 7 nucleotides agree with TRBD1. Germline V CDR1 and CDR2: MNHEY, SVGAGI. CDR3 length: 14 residues. Germline trimming cut 7 bases from V and 4 bases from J; bases unmatched to any gene: 9. The CDR3 coding sequence is TGTGCCAGCATTTCCCGGGACAGATCCTATGGCTACACCTTC. This codes for CASISRDRSYGYTF.

This clone has just a few counts. The chain carries TRBV30 and TRBJ2-7; weak D call: TRBD1 (6 bases). In germline, CDR1 is GTSNPN, CDR2 SVGIG (reference sequence). This CDR3 region has 13 residues. Trimming removed 0 bases from V and 5 bases from J, with 11 bases in between. CDR3 nucleotide sequence: TGTGCCTGGAGTGTACTAGGGGGAAACGAGCAGTACTTC. It is translated as CAWSVLGGNEQYF.

The chain carries TRBV12-3 or TRBV12-4 and TRBJ1-5; 8 bases agree with TRBD1. J gave up 7 bases and V 6 bases, and 5 bases lay outside the gene matches. This CDR3 spans 13 amino acids. CDR3 sequence reads: CASSLGQAQPQHF. The CDR3 nucleotides are TGTGCCAGCAGCTTGGGACAGGCCCAGCCCCAGCATTTT.

The V call is TRBV4-2, the J call TRBJ1-3; 8 bases fit TRBD1. The CDR3 sequence is 18 residues long. Germline V lookup: CDR1 LGHNA, CDR2 YNFKEQ. V was pared by 4 bases and J by 2 bases, with 13 bases of the junction left unmatched. CDR3 nucleotide sequence: TGTGCCAGCAGCCGCGGACAGGGTAATTCTGCGGCTGGAAACACCATATATTTT. Its protein product is CASSRGQGNSAAGNTIYF.

This chain connects TRBV5-6 to TRBJ1-3, with 8 nucleotides matching TRBD1. The CDR3 is 15 residues long. CDR1 is SGHDT, CDR2 YYEEEE, per germline. V lost 2 bases, J lost 3 bases, and 4 bases stayed unmatched. The DNA for the CDR3 is TGTGCCAGCAGCTTATCCAGGGGGCTTGGAAACACCATATATTTT. Its protein product is CASSLSRGLGNTIYF.

The chain has TRBV7-8 and TRBJ2-1; TRBD1 aligns across 8 bases. The CDR3 sequence is 16 residues long. The germline gives CDR1 SGHVS, CDR2 FQNEAQ. Trimming cost V 0 bases and J 2 bases; bases outside gene matches: 3. Here the CDR3 DNA reads TGTGCCAGCAGCTTAGCGCCAGGGGGCGCCTACAATGAGCAGTTCTTC. Amino acids: CASSLAPGGAYNEQFF.

The count of this clone is one. The J gene is TRBJ2-5, the V gene TRBV10-1, with 12 bases lining up with TRBD2. CDR3 length: 15 amino acids. Unmatched junction bases numbered 5, after V lost 4 bases and J lost 5 bases. Germline V lookup: CDR1 WNHNN, CDR2 SYGVQD (reference sequence). The CDR3 coding sequence is TGCGCCAGCAGTGGCACTAGCGGGGGGCCTGAGACCCAGTACTTC. Translating gives CASSGTSGGPETQYF.

J is TRBJ1-2 and V is TRBV18; the match to TRBD1 covers 10 bases. This CDR3 is built from 17 residues. Germline V gene sequence: CDR1 KGHSH, CDR2 LQKENI. V trimming: 3 bases; J trimming: 0 bases; junction bases outside the gene matches: 7. For the CDR3, the DNA is TGTGCCAGCTCACCCGGGACAGGGGTCGGCGCTAACTATGGCTACACCTTC. Protein product: CASSPGTGVGANYGYTF.

The chain recombines TRBV25-1 with TRBJ2-1, with TRBD1 identical over 7 bases. With V trimmed by 4 bases and J by 9 bases, 9 bases remained unmatched. The germline CDR1 and CDR2 sequences are MGHDK and SYGVNS. The CDR3 covers 14 residues. The CDR3 sequence: CASSGGTVAGEQFF. For the CDR3, the DNA is TGTGCCAGCAGTGGTGGGACAGTGGCTGGTGAGCAGTTCTTC.

This CDR3 reads CASSFSGTGSTEAFF. CDR3 DNA sequence: TGTGCCAGCAGCTTTTCCGGGACAGGGTCCACTGAAGCTTTCTTT. The chain joins TRBV5-4 to TRBJ1-1; 9 bases match TRBD1. With V trimmed by 2 bases and J by 4 bases, 6 bases remained unmatched. The CDR3 is 15 residues long. The germline gives CDR1 SGHNT, CDR2 YYREEE (reference sequence).

The rearrangement uses TRBV27 and TRBJ1-5, with D perhaps matching TRBD1 (6 bases). V lost 4 bases and J lost 7, with 17 bases in between. Germline V CDR1 and CDR2: MNHEY, SMNVEV (reference sequence). This CDR3 spans 15 amino acids. The CDR3 region is CASSSLTGNGQPQHF. The DNA for the CDR3 is TGTGCCAGCAGTTCCCTCACAGGGAACGGCCAGCCCCAGCATTTT.

V and J are TRBV4-3 and TRBJ1-4; TRBD1 aligns across 8 bases. CDR1 and CDR2 (germline): LGHNA, YSLEER. With V trimmed by 0 bases and J by 5 bases, 2 bases remained unmatched. This CDR3 is built from 15 residues. Here the CDR3 reads CASSQERTGNEKLFF. Here the CDR3 DNA reads TGCGCCAGCAGCCAAGAAAGGACAGGGAATGAAAAACTGTTTTTT.

V gene TRBV2 combines with J gene TRBJ1-1; D is unresolved. Looked up from germline, CDR1 is SNHLY and CDR2 is FYNNEI. V was clipped by 7 bases and J by 0 bases, with 9 bases between them. This CDR3 contains 13 residues. The CDR3 loop reads CASTQGVNTEAFF. The CDR3 bases are TGTGCCAGCACCCAAGGAGTGAACACTGAAGCTTTCTTT.

The V call is TRBV20-1, the J call TRBJ2-7; 7 nucleotides agree with TRBD1. The CDR3 length is 13 residues. Germline V CDR1 and CDR2: DFQATT, SNEGSKA (reference sequence). Losses at the gene ends were 3 bases for V and 2 bases for J; bases not matched to a gene: 4. CDR3 DNA sequence: TGCAGTGCTAGTGGACAGGAGCCCTACGAGCAGTACTTC. It translates to CSASGQEPYEQYF.

The chain recombines TRBV28 with TRBJ2-7; no reliable D call. CDR1 is MDHEN and CDR2 is SYDVKM in the germline V gene. The ends were cut back, 6 bases at V and 4 bases at J, with 13 bases in the middle. The length of the CDR3 is 13 residues. The CDR3 sequence is CASSSSPLYEQYF. Written as DNA, the CDR3 is TGTGCCAGCAGCTCCTCCCCCCTTTACGAGCAGTACTTC.

This sequence joins TRBV7-2 and TRBJ2-3; the match to TRBD2 covers 8 bases. This CDR3 has 15 residues. With 0 bases clipped from V and 6 bases from J, the junction kept 5 bases outside the gene matches. Germline V lookup: CDR1 SGHTA, CDR2 FQGNSA. CDR3: CASSLAPGLGDTQYF. As DNA, the CDR3 is TGTGCCAGCAGCTTAGCCCCGGGACTAGGGGATACGCAGTATTTT.